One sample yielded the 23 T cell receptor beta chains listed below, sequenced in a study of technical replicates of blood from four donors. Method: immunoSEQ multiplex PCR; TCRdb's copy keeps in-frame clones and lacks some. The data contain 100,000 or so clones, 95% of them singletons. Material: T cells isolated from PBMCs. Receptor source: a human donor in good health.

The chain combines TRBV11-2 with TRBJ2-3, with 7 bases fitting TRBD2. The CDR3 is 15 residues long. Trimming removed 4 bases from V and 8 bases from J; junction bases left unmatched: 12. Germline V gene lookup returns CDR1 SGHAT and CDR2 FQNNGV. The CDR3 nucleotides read TGTGCCAGCAGCTCCAGAAGAGCGGGGCCGGGTACGCAGTATTTT. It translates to CASSSRRAGPGTQYF.

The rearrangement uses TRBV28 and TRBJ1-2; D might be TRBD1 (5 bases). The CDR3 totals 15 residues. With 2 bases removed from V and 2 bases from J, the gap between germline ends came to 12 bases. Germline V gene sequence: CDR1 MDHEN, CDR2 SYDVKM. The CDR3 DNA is TGTGCCAGCAGTTTACCCGGCCGGGGGAACTATGGCTACACCTTC. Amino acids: CASSLPGRGNYGYTF.

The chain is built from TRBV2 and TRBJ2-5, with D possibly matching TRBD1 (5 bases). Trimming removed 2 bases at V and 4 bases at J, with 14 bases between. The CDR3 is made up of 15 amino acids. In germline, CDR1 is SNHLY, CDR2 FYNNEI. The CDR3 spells CASSETTALSETQYF. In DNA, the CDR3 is TGTGCCAGCAGTGAAACGACAGCCTTGTCAGAGACCCAGTACTTC.

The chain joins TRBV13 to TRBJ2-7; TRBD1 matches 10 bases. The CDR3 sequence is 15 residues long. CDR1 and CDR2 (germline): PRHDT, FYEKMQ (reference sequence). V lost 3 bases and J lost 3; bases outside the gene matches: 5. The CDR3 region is CASSLVRTGGYEQYF. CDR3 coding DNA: TGTGCCAGCAGCTTGGTGAGGACAGGGGGCTACGAGCAGTACTTC.

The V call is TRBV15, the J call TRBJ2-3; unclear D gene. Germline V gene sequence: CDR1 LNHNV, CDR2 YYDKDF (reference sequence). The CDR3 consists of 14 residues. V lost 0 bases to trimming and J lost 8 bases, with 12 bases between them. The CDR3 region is CATSRDLGFGTQYF. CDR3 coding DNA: TGTGCCACCAGCAGAGATCTCGGGTTCGGTACGCAGTATTTT.

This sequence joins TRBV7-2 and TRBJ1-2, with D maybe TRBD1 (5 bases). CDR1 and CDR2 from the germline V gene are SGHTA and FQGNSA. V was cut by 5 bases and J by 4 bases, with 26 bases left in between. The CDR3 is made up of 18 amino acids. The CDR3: CASSLTLTLQASGYGYTF. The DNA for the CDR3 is TGTGCCAGCAGCCTCACTCTCACCCTACAGGCCAGTGGCTATGGCTACACCTTC.

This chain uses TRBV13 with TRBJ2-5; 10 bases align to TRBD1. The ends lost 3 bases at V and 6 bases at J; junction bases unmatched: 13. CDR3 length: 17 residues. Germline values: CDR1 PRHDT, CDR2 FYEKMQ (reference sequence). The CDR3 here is CASSLVSGTGDLKTQYF. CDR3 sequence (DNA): TGTGCCAGCAGCTTGGTGTCCGGGACAGGGGATTTAAAGACCCAGTACTTC.

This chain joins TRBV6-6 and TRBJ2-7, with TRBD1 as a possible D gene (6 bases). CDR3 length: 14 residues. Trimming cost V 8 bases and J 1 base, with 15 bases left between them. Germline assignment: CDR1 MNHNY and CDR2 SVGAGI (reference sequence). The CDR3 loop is CASREFQGSYEQYF. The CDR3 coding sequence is TGTGCCAGCCGGGAATTTCAGGGGTCCTACGAGCAGTACTTC.

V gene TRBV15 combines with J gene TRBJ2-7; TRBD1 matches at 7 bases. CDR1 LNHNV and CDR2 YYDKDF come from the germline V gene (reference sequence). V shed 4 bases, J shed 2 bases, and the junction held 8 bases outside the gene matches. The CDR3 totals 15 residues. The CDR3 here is CATSMDRKPTYEQYF. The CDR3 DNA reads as TGTGCCACCAGCATGGACAGGAAGCCTACCTACGAGCAGTACTTC. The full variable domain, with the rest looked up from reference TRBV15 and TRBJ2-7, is DAMVIQNPRYQVTQFGKPVTLSCSQTLNHNVMYWYQQKSSQAPKLLFHYYDKDFNNEADTPDNFQSRRPNTSFCFLDIRSPGLGDTAMYLCATSMDRKPTYEQYFGPGTRLTVT.

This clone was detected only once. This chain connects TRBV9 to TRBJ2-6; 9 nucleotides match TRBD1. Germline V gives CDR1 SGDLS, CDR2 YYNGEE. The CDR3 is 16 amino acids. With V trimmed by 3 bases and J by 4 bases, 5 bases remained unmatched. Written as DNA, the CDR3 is TGTGCCAGCAGCGCAACAGGGGGCCGCGGGGCCAACGTCCTGACTTTC. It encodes CASSATGGRGANVLTF.

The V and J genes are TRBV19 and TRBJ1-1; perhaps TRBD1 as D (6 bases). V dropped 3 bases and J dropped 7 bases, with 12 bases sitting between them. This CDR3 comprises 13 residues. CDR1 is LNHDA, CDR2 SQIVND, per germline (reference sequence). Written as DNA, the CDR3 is TGTGCCAGTAGTATTCCACAGGGCCTTGAAGCTTTCTTT. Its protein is CASSIPQGLEAFF.

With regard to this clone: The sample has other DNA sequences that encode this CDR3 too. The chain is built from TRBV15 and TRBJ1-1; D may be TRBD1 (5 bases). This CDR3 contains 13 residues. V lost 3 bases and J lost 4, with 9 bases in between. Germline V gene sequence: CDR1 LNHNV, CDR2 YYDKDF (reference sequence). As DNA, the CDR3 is TGTGCCACCAGCAGTCAGGGAGGCACTGAAGCTTTCTTT. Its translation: CATSSQGGTEAFF.

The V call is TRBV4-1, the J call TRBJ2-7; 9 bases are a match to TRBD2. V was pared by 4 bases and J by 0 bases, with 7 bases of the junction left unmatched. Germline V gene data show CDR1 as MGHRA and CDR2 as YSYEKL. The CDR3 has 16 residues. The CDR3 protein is CASSPRLAVSSYEQYF. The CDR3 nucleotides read TGCGCCAGCAGCCCCCGACTAGCGGTAAGCTCCTACGAGCAGTACTTC.

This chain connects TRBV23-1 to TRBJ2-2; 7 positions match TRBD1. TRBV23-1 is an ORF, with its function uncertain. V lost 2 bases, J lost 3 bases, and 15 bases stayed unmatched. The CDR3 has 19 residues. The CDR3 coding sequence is TGCGCCAGCAGTCAACCAGTGGGACAGTACTTTATGGACACCGGGGAGCTGTTTTTT. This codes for CASSQPVGQYFMDTGELFF.

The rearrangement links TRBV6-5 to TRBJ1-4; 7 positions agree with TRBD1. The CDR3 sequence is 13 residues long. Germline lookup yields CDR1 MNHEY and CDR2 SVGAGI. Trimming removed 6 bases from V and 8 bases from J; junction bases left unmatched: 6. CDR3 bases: TGTGCCAGCAGCTTGACAGGGTTCGAAAAACTGTTTTTT. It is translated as CASSLTGFEKLFF.

CDR3 sequence: CASSSRDRAEQPQHF. In DNA, the CDR3 is TGTGCCAGCAGTTCCCGGGACAGGGCTGAACAGCCCCAGCATTTT. The rearrangement uses TRBV27 and TRBJ1-5; 9 nucleotides align to TRBD1. CDR1 is MNHEY and CDR2 is SMNVEV in the germline V gene (reference sequence). Unmatched junction bases numbered 8, after V lost 4 bases and J lost 7 bases. The CDR3 is 15 amino acids.

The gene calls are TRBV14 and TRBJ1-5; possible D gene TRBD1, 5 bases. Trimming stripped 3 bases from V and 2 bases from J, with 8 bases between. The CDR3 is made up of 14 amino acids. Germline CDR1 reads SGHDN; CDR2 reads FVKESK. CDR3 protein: CASSHQGGNQPQHF. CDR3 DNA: TGTGCCAGCAGCCACCAGGGCGGCAATCAGCCCCAGCATTTT.

This chain's CDR3 is CASGQGADTQYF. CDR3 nucleotide sequence: TGTGCCAGCGGTCAGGGTGCCGATACGCAGTATTTT. The chain recombines TRBV10-3 with TRBJ2-3, with D tentatively TRBD1 (5 bases). The CDR3 length is 12 residues. From germline, CDR1 is ENHRY and CDR2 SYGVKD. Trimming left V 10 bases short and J 6 bases short, with 14 bases between.

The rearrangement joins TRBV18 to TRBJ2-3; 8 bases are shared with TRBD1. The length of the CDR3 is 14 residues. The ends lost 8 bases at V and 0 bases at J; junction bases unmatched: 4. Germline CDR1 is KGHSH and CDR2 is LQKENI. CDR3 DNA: TGTGCCAGCAGGGACAGGACTAGCACAGATACGCAGTATTTT. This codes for CASRDRTSTDTQYF.

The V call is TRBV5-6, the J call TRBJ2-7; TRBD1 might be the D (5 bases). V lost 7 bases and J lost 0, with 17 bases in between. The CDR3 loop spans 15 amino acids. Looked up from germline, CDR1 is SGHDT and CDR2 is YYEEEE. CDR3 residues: CASSSGPRGSYEQYF. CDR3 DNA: TGTGCCAGCTCCTCCGGCCCTAGGGGCTCCTACGAGCAGTACTTC.

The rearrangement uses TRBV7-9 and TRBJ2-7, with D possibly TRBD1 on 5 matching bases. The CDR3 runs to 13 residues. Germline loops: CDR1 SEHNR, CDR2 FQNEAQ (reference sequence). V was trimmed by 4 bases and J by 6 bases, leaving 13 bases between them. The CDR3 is CASSYGRVGEQYF. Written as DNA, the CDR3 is TGTGCCAGCAGCTATGGCAGGGTTGGCGAGCAGTACTTC.

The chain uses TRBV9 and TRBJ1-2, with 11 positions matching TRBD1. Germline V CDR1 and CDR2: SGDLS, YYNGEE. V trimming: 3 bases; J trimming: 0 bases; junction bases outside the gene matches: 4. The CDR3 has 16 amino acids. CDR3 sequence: CASSGGQGVANYGYTF. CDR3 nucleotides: TGTGCCAGCAGCGGGGGACAGGGGGTGGCTAACTATGGCTACACCTTC.

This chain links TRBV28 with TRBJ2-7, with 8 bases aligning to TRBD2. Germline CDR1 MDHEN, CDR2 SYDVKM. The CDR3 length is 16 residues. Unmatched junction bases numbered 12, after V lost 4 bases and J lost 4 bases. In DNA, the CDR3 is TGTGCCAGCAGTTCCCTTTGGGGACTAGATGGGTACGAGCAGTACTTC. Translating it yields CASSSLWGLDGYEQYF.